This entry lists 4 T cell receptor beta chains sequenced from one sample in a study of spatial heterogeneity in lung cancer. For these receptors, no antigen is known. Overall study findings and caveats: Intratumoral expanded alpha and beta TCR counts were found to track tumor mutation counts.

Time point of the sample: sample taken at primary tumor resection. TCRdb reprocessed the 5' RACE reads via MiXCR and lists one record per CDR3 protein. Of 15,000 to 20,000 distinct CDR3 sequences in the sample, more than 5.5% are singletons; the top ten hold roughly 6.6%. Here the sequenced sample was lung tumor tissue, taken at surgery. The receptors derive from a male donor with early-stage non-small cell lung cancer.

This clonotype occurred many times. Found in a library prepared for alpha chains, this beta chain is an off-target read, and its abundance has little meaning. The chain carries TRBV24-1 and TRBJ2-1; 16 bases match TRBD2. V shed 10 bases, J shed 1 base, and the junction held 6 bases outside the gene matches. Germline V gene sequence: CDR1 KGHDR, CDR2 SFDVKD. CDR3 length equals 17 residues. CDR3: CATGTSGRAGSYNEQFF. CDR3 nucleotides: TGTGCCACTGGGACTAGCGGGAGGGCCGGGTCCTACAATGAGCAGTTCTTC.

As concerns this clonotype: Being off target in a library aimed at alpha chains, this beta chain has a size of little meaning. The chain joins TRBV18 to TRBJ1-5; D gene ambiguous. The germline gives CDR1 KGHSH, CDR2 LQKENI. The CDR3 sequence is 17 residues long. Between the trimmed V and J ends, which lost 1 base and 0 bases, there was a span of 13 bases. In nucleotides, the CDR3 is TGTGCCAGCTCACCACAAAGGGCCGGAGGTAGCAATCAGCCCCAGCATTTT. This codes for CASSPQRAGGSNQPQHF.

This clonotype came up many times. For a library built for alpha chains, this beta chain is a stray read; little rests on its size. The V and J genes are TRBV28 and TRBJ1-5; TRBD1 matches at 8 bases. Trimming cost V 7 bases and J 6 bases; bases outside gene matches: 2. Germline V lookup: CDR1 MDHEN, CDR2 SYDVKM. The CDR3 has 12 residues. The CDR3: CASTGGVQPQHF. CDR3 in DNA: TGTGCCAGCACAGGGGGCGTTCAGCCCCAGCATTTT.

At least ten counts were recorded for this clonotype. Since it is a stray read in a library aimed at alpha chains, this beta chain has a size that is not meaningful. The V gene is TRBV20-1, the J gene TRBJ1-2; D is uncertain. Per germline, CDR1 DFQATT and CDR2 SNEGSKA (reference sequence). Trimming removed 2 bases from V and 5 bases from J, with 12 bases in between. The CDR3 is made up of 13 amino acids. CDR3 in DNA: TGCAGTGCTAGACCATGGCAGATTTATGGCTACACCTTC. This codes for CSARPWQIYGYTF.